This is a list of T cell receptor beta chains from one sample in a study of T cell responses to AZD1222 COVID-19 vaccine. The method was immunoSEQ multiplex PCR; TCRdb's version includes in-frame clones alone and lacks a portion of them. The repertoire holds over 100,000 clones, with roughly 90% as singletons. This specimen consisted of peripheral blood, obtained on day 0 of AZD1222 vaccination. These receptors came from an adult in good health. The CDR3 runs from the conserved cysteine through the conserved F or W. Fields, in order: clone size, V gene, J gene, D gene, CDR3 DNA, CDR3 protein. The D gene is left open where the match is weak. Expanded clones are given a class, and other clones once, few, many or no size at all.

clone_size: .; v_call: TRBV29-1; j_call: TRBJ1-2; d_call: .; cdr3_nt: TGCAGCGTTGAAGACACAGGCTTGGGTAACTATGGCTACACCTTC; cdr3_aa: CSVEDTGLGNYGYTF
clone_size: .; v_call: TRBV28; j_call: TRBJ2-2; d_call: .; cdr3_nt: TGTGCTTCGAAGCGGGCGGATAGCACCGGGGAGCTGTTTTTT; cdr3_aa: CASKRADSTGELFF
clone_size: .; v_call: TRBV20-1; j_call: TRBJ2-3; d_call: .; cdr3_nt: TGCAGTGCTGTAGGGGGAGATACGCAGTATTTT; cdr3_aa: CSAVGGDTQYF
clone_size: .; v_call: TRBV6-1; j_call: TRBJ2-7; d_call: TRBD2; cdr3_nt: TGTGCCAGCAGTGAAGCGCCACTAGCGGGGGGCTTGTACGAGCAGTACTTC; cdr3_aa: CASSEAPLAGGLYEQYF
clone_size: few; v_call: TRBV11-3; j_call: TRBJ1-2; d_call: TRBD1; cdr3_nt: TGTGCCAGCAGCCCGGGACAGGGGGATCGGGGCTACACCTTC; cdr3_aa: CASSPGQGDRGYTF
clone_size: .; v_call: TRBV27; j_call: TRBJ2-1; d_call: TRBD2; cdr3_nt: TGTGCCAGCAGTTTTCTAGCGGGAGGGGACAATGAGCAGTTCTTC; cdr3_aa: CASSFLAGGDNEQFF
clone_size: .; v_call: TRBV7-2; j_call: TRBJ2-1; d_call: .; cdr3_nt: TGTGCCAGCAGCTTGATTTCGGCTAGCGCTGGGGATGAGCAGTTCTTC; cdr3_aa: CASSLISASAGDEQFF
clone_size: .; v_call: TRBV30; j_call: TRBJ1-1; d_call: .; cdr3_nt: TGTGCCTGGACTAGGGGGTCGTCCACTGAAGCTTTCTTT; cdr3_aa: CAWTRGSSTEAFF
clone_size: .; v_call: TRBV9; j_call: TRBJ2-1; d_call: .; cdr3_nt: TGTGCCAGCAGCGTAGGACACCACAACAATGAGCAGTTCTTC; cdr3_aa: CASSVGHHNNEQFF
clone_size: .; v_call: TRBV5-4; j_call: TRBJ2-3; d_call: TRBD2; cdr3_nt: TGTGCCAGCAGCTTGGCCAACGGACTAGCGGGAGAGGGTACGCAGTATTTT; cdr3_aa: CASSLANGLAGEGTQYF
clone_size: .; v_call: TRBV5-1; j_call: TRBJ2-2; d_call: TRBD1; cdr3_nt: TGCGCCAGCAGCTTCGGACAGGGGGCGTCCGGGGAGCTGTTTTTT; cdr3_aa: CASSFGQGASGELFF
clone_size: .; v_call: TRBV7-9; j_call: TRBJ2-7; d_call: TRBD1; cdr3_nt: TGTGCCAGCAGCTACCCGGGACAGGGGACCCACGAGCAGTACTTC; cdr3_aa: CASSYPGQGTHEQYF
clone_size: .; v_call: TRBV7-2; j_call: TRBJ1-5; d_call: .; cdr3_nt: TGTGCCAGCAGCCCAGCCAATCAGCCCCAGCATTTT; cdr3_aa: CASSPANQPQHF
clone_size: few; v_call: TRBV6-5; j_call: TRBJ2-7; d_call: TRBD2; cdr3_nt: TGTGCCAGCAGTACGATAGCGGGGTTTTCCGAGCAGTACTTC; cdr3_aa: CASSTIAGFSEQYF
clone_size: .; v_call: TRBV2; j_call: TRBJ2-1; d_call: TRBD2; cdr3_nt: TGTGCCAGCAGTGAACTGGGACTAACCTACAATGAGCAGTTCTTC; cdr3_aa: CASSELGLTYNEQFF
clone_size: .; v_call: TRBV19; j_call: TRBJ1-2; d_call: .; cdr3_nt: TGTGCCAGTAGTCCAGTCGTACAACAGGGAGATCCTGGCTACACCTTC; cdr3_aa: CASSPVVQQGDPGYTF
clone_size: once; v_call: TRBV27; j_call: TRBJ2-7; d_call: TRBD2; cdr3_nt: TGTGCCAGCAGCCCCGGGAGGGGCCTCTCCTACGAGCAGTACTTC; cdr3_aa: CASSPGRGLSYEQYF
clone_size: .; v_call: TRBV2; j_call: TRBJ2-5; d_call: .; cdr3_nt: TGTGCCAGCACCGCCCGAGAGACCCAGTACTTC; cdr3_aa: CASTARETQYF
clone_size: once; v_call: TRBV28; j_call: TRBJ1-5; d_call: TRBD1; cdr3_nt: TGTGCCAGCAGTGACAGGGTTAGCAATCAGCCCCAGCATTTT; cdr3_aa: CASSDRVSNQPQHF
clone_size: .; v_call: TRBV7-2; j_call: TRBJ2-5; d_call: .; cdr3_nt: TGTGCCAGCAGCTCCTACGAGACCCAGTACTTC; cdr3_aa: CASSSYETQYF
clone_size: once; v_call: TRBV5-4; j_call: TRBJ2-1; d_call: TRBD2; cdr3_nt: TGTGCCAGCAGCTTCGGGGGGGCCGACAATGAGCAGTTCTTC; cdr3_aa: CASSFGGADNEQFF
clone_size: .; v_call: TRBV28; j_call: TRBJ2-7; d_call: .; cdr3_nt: TGTGCCAGCAGTCTAAGACAGTACGTAGCGAGCGAGCAGTACTTC; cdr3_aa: CASSLRQYVASEQYF
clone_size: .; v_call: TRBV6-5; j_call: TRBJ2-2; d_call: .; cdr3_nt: TGTGCCAGCCGCAGGGGACGTAACACCGGGGAGCTGTTTTTT; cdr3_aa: CASRRGRNTGELFF
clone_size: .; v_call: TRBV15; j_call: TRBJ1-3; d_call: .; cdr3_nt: TGTGCCACCAGCAGAGACTACAGCTCTGGAAACACCATATATTTT; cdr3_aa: CATSRDYSSGNTIYF
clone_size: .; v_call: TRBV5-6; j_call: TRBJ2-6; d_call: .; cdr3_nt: TGTGCCAGCAGCTTGGATATCGGGGGCGCCTCTGGGGCCAACGTCCTGACTTTC; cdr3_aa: CASSLDIGGASGANVLTF
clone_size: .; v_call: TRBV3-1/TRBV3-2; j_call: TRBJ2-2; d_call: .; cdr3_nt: TGTGCCAGCAGCCAAGGGCAGAACACCGGGGAGCTGTTTTTT; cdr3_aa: CASSQGQNTGELFF
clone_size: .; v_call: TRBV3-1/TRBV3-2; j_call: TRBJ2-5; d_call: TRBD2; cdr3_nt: TGTGCCAGCAGCCAAGAAGGGACTATCCAAGAGACCCAGTACTTC; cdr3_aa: CASSQEGTIQETQYF
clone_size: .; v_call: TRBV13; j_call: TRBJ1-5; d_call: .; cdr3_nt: TGTGCCAGCAGCCAGGGAGGGAGGGGCGCCGGGCAGCCCCAGCATTTT; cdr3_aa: CASSQGGRGAGQPQHF
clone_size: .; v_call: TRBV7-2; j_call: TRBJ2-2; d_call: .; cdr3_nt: TGTGCCAGCAGCTTAATAGCCACCGGGGAGCTGTTTTTT; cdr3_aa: CASSLIATGELFF
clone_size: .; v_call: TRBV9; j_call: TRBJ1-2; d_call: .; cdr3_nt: TGTGCCAGCAGCCGACAGGTGAACTATGGCTACACCTTC; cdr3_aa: CASSRQVNYGYTF
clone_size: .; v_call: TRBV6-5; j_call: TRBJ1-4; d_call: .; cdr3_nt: TGTGCCAGCAGTCACTTTGGCAGGGAGGATGAAAAACTGTTTTTT; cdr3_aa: CASSHFGREDEKLFF
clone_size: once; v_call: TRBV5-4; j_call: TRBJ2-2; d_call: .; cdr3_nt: TGTGCCAGCAGCTTGGGATCGGGGGCTCGGGCCGGGGAGCTGTTTTTT; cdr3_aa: CASSLGSGARAGELFF
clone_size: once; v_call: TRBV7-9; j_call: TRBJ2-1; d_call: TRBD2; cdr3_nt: TGTGCCAGCAGCATGAGGGCTAGCGGGAGTCTCTATGAGCAGTTCTTC; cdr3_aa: CASSMRASGSLYEQFF
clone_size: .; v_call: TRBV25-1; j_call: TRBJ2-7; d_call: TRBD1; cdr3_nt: TGTGCCAGCAGTAAGACAGGGTTATACGAGCAGTACTTC; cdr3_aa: CASSKTGLYEQYF
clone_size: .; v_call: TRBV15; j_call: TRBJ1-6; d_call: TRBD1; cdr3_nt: TGTGCCACCAGCAGGGGACAGGAGTACCCCCTCCACTTT; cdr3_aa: CATSRGQEYPLHF
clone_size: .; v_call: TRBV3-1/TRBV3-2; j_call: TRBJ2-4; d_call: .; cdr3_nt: TGTGCCAGCAGCCGAATGGGGGACAAAAACATTCAGTACTTC; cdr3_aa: CASSRMGDKNIQYF
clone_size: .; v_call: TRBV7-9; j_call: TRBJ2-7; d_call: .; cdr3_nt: TGTGCCAGCAGCTCCCCCCCCGGGTACGAGCAGTACTTC; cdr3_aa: CASSSPPGYEQYF
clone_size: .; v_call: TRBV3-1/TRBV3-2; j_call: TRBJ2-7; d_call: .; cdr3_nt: TGTGCCAGCAGCCGCGGACAGAGCTCCTACGAGCAGTACTTC; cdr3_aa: CASSRGQSSYEQYF
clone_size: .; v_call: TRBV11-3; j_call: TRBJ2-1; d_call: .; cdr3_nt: TGTGCCAGCAGCCGAGGGAGCTTTGATGTCCTAAACAATGAGCAGTTCTTC; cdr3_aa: CASSRGSFDVLNNEQFF
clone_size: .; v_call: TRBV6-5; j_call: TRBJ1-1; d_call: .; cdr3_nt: TGTGCCAGCAGCCCGAGGGGGGGAAACACTGAAGCTTTCTTT; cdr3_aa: CASSPRGGNTEAFF
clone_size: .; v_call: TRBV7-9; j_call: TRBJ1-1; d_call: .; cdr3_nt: TGTGCCAGCAGCTTAGTGACGGGGGCAGTTACTGAAGCTTTCTTT; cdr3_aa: CASSLVTGAVTEAFF
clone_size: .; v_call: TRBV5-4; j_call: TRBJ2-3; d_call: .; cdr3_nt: TGTGCCAGCAGTTTGGGGCCAACAGATACGCAGTATTTT; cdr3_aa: CASSLGPTDTQYF
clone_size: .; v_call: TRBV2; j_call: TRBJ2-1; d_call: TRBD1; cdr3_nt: TGTGCCAGCAGCCGACCCAGGGACAGGGGCGGGAATGAGCAGTTCTTC; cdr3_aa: CASSRPRDRGGNEQFF
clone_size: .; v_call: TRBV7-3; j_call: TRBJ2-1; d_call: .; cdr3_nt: TGTGCCAGCAGCTTTGGACGGTACAATGAGCAGTTCTTC; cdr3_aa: CASSFGRYNEQFF
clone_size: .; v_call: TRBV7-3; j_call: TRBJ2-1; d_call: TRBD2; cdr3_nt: TGTGCCAGCAGCCAAACTAGCGGGAGGGCCTCGGGGGAGCAGTTCTTC; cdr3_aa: CASSQTSGRASGEQFF